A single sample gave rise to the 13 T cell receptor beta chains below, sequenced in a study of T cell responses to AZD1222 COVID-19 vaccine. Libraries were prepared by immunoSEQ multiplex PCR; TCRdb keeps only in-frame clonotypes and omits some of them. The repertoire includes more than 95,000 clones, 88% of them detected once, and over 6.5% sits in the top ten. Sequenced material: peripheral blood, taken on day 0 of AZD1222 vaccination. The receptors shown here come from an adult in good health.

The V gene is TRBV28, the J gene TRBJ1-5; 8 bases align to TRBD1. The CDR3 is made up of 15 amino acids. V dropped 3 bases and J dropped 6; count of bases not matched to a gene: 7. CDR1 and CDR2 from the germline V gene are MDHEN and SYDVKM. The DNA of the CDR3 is TGTGCCAGCAGTTTCGCCGGACAGGGTGTTCAGCCCCAGCATTTT. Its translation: CASSFAGQGVQPQHF.

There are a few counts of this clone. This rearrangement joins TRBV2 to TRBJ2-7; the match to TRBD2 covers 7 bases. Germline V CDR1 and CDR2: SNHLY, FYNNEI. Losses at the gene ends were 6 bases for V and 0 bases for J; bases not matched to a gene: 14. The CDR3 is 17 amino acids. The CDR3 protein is CASSPGFRTRSSYEQYF. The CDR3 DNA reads TGTGCCAGCAGCCCCGGCTTTCGGACTAGGAGCTCCTACGAGCAGTACTTC.

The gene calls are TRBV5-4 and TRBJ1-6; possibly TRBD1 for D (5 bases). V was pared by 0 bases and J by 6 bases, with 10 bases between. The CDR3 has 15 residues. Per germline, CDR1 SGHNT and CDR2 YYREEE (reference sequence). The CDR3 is CASSLVPGINSPLHF. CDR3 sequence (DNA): TGTGCCAGCAGCTTGGTCCCAGGGATTAATTCACCCCTCCACTTT.

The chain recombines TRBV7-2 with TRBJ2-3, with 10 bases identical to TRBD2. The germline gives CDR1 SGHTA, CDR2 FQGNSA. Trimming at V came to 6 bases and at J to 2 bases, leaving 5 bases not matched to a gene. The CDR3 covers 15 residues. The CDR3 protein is CASRLAGFPTDTQYF. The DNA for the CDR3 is TGTGCCAGCAGACTAGCGGGGTTTCCCACAGATACGCAGTATTTT.

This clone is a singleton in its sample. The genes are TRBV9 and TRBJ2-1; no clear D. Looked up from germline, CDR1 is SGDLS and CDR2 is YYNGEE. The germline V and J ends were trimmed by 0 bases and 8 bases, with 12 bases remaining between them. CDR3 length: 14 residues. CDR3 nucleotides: TGTGCCAGCAGCGTAGGGACGAGTGGCGATGAGCAGTTCTTC. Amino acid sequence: CASSVGTSGDEQFF. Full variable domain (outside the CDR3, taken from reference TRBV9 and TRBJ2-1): DSGVTQTPKHLITATGQRVTLRCSPRSGDLSVYWYQQSLDQGLQFLIQYYNGEERAKGNILERFSAQQFPDLHSELNLSSLELGDSALYFCASSVGTSGDEQFFGPGTRLTVL.

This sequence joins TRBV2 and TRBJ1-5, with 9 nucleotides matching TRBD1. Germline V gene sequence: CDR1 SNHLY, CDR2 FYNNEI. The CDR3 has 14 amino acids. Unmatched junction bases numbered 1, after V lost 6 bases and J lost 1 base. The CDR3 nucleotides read TGTGCCAGCAGCGGACAGGGGAGCAATCAGCCCCAGCATTTT. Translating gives CASSGQGSNQPQHF.

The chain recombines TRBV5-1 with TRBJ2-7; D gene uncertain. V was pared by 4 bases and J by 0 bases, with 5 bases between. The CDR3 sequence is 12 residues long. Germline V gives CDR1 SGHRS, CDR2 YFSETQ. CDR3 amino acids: CASSPSSYEQYF. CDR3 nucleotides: TGCGCCAGCAGCCCTAGCTCCTACGAGCAGTACTTC.

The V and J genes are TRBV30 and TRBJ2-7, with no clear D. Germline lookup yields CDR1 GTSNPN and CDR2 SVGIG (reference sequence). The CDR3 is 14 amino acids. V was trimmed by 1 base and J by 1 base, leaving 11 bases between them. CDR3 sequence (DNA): TGTGCCTGGAGTGCCGGGTCCCATTCCTACGAGCAGTACTTC. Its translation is CAWSAGSHSYEQYF.

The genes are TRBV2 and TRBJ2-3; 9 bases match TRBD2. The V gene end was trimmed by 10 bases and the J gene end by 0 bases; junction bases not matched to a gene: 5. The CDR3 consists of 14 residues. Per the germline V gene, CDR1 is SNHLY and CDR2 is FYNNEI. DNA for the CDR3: TGTGCCACCTCGACTAGCGGCAGCACAGATACGCAGTATTTT. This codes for CATSTSGSTDTQYF.

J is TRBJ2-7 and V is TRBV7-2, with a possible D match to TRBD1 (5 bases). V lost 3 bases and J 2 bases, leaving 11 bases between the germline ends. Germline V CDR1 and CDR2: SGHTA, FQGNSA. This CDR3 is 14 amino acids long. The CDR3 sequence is CASSFTGQPYEQYF. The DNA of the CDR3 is TGTGCCAGCAGCTTCACAGGCCAACCCTACGAGCAGTACTTC.

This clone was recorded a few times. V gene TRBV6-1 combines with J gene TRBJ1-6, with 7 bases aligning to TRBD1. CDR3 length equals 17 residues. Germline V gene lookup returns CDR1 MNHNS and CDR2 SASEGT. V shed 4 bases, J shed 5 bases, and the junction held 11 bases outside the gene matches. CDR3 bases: TGTGCCAGCAGTGGTGCTACGGGACAGCGAAATAATTCACCCCTCCACTTT. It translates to CASSGATGQRNNSPLHF.

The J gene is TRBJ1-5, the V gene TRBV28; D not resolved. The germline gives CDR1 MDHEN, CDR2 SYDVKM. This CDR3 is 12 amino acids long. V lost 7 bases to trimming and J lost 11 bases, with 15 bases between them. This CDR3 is CASTSPTQSQHF. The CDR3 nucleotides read TGTGCCAGCACTTCCCCGACACAGTCCCAGCATTTT.

The chain's CDR3 is CASSQEEFGGGRYEQYF. The CDR3 nucleotides read TGCGCCAGCAGCCAAGAGGAGTTTGGAGGGGGCCGCTACGAGCAGTACTTC. This chain uses TRBV4-1 with TRBJ2-7; weak D call: TRBD1 (7 bases). This CDR3 contains 17 residues. The germline CDR1 and CDR2 sequences are MGHRA and YSYEKL. Trimming shortened V by 0 bases and J by 3 bases, and 18 bases separated the two germline ends.